This TCR beta chain was captured in a study of blood T cells in healthy people across ages. Primed by a sample-barcoded 5' primer and a J-beta primer mix, a second PCR proceeded for about 6 to 12 cycles. TCRdb ran MiXCR on the 5' RACE reads and lists one entry per CDR3 protein. The sample lists about 1.8 million distinct CDR3 sequences, around half occurring once. Germline V CDR1 and CDR2: DFQATT, SNEGSKA (reference sequence). The CDR3 totals 15 residues. V lost 0 bases to trimming and J lost 3 bases, with 15 bases between them. The table lists this clonotype with a few counts. V is TRBV20-1 and J is TRBJ2-7; the D gene is possibly TRBD2 (5 bases). Sequenced input: blood. This sequence was found in a woman aged 40 to 50 in good health. Here the CDR3 DNA reads TGCAGTGCTAGAGATCCGGGCGGGTACAACTACGAGCAGTACTTC. Protein sequence: CSARDPGGYNYEQYF.